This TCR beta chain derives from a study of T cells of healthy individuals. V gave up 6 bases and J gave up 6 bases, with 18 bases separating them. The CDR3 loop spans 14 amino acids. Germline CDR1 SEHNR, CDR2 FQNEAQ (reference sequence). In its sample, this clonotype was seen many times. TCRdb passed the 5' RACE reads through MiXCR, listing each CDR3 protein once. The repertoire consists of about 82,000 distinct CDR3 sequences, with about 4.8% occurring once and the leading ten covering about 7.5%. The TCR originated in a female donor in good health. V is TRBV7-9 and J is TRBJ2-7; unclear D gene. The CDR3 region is CASREMAESVEQYF. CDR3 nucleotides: TGTGCCAGCAGGGAAATGGCAGAGTCGGTCGAGCAGTACTTC.